The 3 T cell receptor beta chains presented below share a single source sample, sequenced in a study of T cell clonality in common variable immunodeficiency. The study, taken as a whole, reports: Common variable immunodeficiency TCR beta sequences reportedly had fewer deletions and N-nucleotide insertions.

Clones were read by immunoSEQ multiplex PCR, and TCRdb kept only the in-frame ones, dropping some. The specimen has 25,000 to 35,000 clones, none found just once. The antigens for these receptors are not known. Sequencing was performed on peripheral blood mononuclear cells. The receptor source for this set is a human donor with common variable immunodeficiency.

Ten or more counts support this clone. The CDR3 region is CASSLELNQPQHF. The DNA read from the CDR3 is TGTGCCAGCAGCTTAGAGCTCAATCAGCCC. V and J are TRBV7-6 and TRBJ1-5; D is unresolved. The read ends 3 residues early relative to the CDR3; the germline J gene fills the gap. The CDR3 is 13 amino acids. The germline CDR1 and CDR2 sequences are SGHVS and FNYEAQ. V was cut by 1 base and J by 3 bases, with 4 bases left in between.

This clone was found many times. The CDR3 is cut off 3 residues early in the read; its end comes from the germline J gene. The V and J genes are TRBV23-1 and TRBJ2-1; D may be TRBD2 (5 bases). TRBV23-1 is given ORF status, its function remaining uncertain. The CDR3 has 13 residues. The V end lost 1 base, the J end lost 8 bases, and 9 bases lay between the germline ends. CDR3 in amino acids: CASSQFVAYEQFF. CDR3 DNA, as far as it was read: TGCGCCAGCAGTCAATTCGTAGCGTATGAG.

This clone was seen at least ten times. With the read ending 3 residues before the CDR3 end, the germline J gene is used to fill in that end. This chain uses TRBV11-2 with TRBJ2-5, with 8 bases that match TRBD1. This CDR3 is built from 15 residues. In germline, CDR1 is SGHAT, CDR2 FQNNGV. V lost 1 base, J lost 5 bases, and 6 bases stayed unmatched. CDR3 DNA, as far as it was read: TGTGCCAGCAGCTTAGTGGCAGGGGGCTGGGAGACC. It encodes CASSLVAGGWET. The CDR3 in full is CASSLVAGGWETQYF.